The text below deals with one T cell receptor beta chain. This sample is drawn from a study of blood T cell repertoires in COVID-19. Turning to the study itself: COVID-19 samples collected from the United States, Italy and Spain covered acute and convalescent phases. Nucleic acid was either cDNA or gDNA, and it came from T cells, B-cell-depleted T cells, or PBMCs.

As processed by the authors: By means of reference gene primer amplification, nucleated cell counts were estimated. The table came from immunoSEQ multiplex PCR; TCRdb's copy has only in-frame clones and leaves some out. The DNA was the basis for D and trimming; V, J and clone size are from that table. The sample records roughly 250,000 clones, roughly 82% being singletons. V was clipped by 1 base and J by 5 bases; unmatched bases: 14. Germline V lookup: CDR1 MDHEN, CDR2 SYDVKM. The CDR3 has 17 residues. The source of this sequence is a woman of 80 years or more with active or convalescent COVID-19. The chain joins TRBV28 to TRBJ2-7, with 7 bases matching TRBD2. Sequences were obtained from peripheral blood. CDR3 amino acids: CASSLFRSGGGSDEQYF. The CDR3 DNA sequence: TGTGCCAGCAGTTTATTTAGATCGGGGGGAGGCAGTGACGAGCAGTACTTC.